This T cell receptor beta chain was sequenced for a study of shared clonotypes between healthy human individuals. Concerning this clone: Its antigen is unidentified.

As defined, naive CD8 cells were CD45RO-negative and positively selected for CCR7, with terminally differentiated effector memory CD45RA+ cells excluded. Study-wide findings and caveats: Relative to memory subsets, naive subsets generally showed larger estimated richness.

Measured with immunoSEQ multiplex PCR; TCRdb has only the in-frame clones, and not every one. The sample shows around 1.9 million clones, just over 90% of them seen only once. This CDR3 comprises 13 residues. Germline CDR1 is SGHAT and CDR2 is FQNNGV. The V end lost 5 bases, the J end lost 8 bases, and 12 bases lay between the germline ends. The sample was naive CD8+ T cells from PBMCs. The TCR was taken from a man younger than 35 in good health. Some clones in this sample may be carry-over from other donors' samples. J is TRBJ2-2 and V is TRBV11-2; D unclear. The chain's CDR3 is CASSPTLPGELFF. CDR3 DNA sequence: TGTGCCAGCAGCCCGACTTTACCAGGGGAGCTGTTTTTT.